The next 26 T cell receptor beta chains were all read from a single sample in a study of CD8+CD57+ T cells in acquired aplastic anemia. Genomic DNA templated the TCR beta VDJ and CDR3 profiling. TCRdb recomputed calls from the reads with MiXCR, one row per CDR3 protein. Here the sample spans 300,000 or so distinct CDR3 sequences, roughly three fifths being singletons. The sample taken for sequencing was sorted CD4+, CD8+, or CD8+CD57+ T cells (not recorded which) from PBMCs. These receptors all come from a human donor with severe aplastic anemia or a healthy control (not recorded which).

This sequence joins TRBV15 and TRBJ2-3; perhaps TRBD2 as D (6 bases). V was clipped by 10 bases and J by 5 bases, with 19 bases between them. Germline values: CDR1 LNHNV, CDR2 YYDKDF (reference sequence). This CDR3 is built from 14 residues. The CDR3 protein is CASNSGPQGDTQYF. For the CDR3, the DNA is TGTGCCAGCAATAGCGGTCCCCAGGGAGATACGCAGTATTTT.

The table lists this clonotype with many counts. V usage is TRBV4-1 and J usage is TRBJ2-3; D is ambiguous. This CDR3 has 16 residues. CDR1 and CDR2 (germline): MGHRA, YSYEKL. V was pared by 0 bases and J by 0 bases, with 10 bases between. CDR3 loop: CASSQEARISTDTQYF. As DNA, the CDR3 is TGCGCCAGCAGCCAAGAGGCCCGGATAAGCACAGATACGCAGTATTTT.

V usage is TRBV5-6 and J usage is TRBJ2-3; TRBD2 matches 7 bases. The CDR3 totals 12 residues. Germline loops: CDR1 SGHDT, CDR2 YYEEEE. V dropped 4 bases and J dropped 8; count of bases not matched to a gene: 4. CDR3 coding DNA: TGTGCCAGCAGCCCGGGCGGGAGTACGCAGTATTTT. Its protein is CASSPGGSTQYF. The full variable domain, with the rest looked up from reference TRBV5-6 and TRBJ2-3, is DAGVTQSPTHLIKTRGQQVTLRCSPKSGHDTVSWYQQALGQGPQFIFQYYEEEERQRGNFPDRFSGHQFPNYSSELNVNALLLGDSALYLCASSPGGSTQYFGPGTRLTVL.

This sequence joins TRBV18 and TRBJ2-3, with D possibly being TRBD1 or TRBD2 (5 bases each). This CDR3 has 14 amino acids. V lost 4 bases to trimming and J lost 5 bases, with 13 bases between them. CDR1 is KGHSH, CDR2 LQKENI, per germline. CDR3 sequence reads: CASSRIGTGDTQYF. CDR3 in DNA: TGTGCCAGCTCACGTATCGGGACGGGAGATACGCAGTATTTT.

This clonotype showed up many times. This chain connects TRBV6-6 to TRBJ2-7; possible D gene TRBD1, 6 bases. Trimming shortened V by 5 bases and J by 5 bases, and 19 bases separated the two germline ends. Germline V lookup: CDR1 MNHNY, CDR2 SVGAGI (reference sequence). The CDR3 length is 15 residues. The CDR3, as DNA: TGTGCCAGCAGTCCATACAGGGTTGGGACCCACGAGCAGTACTTC. Amino acid sequence: CASSPYRVGTHEQYF.

V usage is TRBV7-9 and J usage is TRBJ2-1; D might be TRBD2 (5 bases). The CDR3 spans 13 residues. Germline-derived CDR1 and CDR2 are SEHNR and FQNEAQ (reference sequence). V lost 7 bases and J 1 base, leaving 8 bases between the germline ends. In DNA form, the CDR3 reads TGTGCCAGCACCGGGGATTCCTACAATGAGCAGTTCTTC. It specifies CASTGDSYNEQFF.

The J gene is TRBJ2-7, the V gene TRBV29-1; 10 bases agree with TRBD2. The CDR3 is made up of 18 amino acids. Trimming removed 1 base from V and 2 bases from J; junction bases left unmatched: 14. CDR1 SQVTM and CDR2 ANQGSEA come from the germline V gene. DNA of the CDR3: TGCAGCGTTGAAGGTCGGAGCGGACTAGCGGAAAGAACCTACGAGCAGTACTTC. This sequence encodes CSVEGRSGLAERTYEQYF.

This clonotype was counted at least ten times. V usage is TRBV2 and J usage is TRBJ2-1; possible D gene TRBD2, 6 bases. V was trimmed by 6 bases and J by 8 bases, leaving 17 bases between them. CDR1 SNHLY and CDR2 FYNNEI come from the germline V gene. CDR3 length: 14 residues. The CDR3 sequence: CASSLDPSADEQFF. The CDR3 nucleotides are TGTGCCAGCAGCCTCGATCCTAGCGCAGATGAGCAGTTCTTC.

The chain has TRBV7-4 and TRBJ2-7, with TRBD1 matching 8 bases. The V gene's germline CDR1 is SGHVT and CDR2 SQSDAQ. The CDR3 totals 16 residues. V lost 5 bases, J lost 3 bases, and 12 bases stayed unmatched. The DNA of the CDR3 is TGTGCCAGCAGCCAGGGGTCGGGACAGGCCTTCTACGAGCAGTACTTC. Encoded protein: CASSQGSGQAFYEQYF.

At least ten counts were recorded for this clonotype. The J gene is TRBJ1-2, the V gene TRBV12-3 or TRBV12-4, with TRBD1 matching over 11 bases. Losses at the gene ends were 7 bases for V and 7 bases for J; bases not matched to a gene: 5. CDR3 length: 13 residues. For the CDR3, the DNA is TGTGCCAGCACCTCGGACAGGGGGCTTGGCTACACCTTC. Amino acid sequence: CASTSDRGLGYTF.

This clonotype was counted at least ten times. The chain joins TRBV2 to TRBJ1-1; 7 nucleotides match TRBD1. The CDR3 extends over 15 amino acids. V was pared by 7 bases and J by 1 base, with 9 bases of the junction left unmatched. CDR1 and CDR2 (germline): SNHLY, FYNNEI. CDR3 amino acids: CASILPTGKNTEAFF. Written as DNA, the CDR3 is TGTGCCAGCATTCTACCGACAGGGAAGAACACTGAAGCTTTCTTT. Filled out from reference TRBV2 and TRBJ1-1, the complete variable domain reads EPEVTQTPSHQVTQMGQEVILRCVPISNHLYFYWYRQILGQKVEFLVSFYNNEISEKSEIFDDQFSVERPDGSNFTLKIRSTKLEDSAMYFCASILPTGKNTEAFFGQGTRLTVV.

This clonotype was detected ten times or more. CDR3 nucleotides: TGTGCCAGTATTTCCCTACACAGTGAGAACACCGGGGAGCTGTTTTTT. This gives the protein CASISLHSENTGELFF. V and J are TRBV19 and TRBJ2-2; D is undetermined. The germline V gene encodes CDR1 LNHDA and CDR2 SQIVND (reference sequence). This CDR3 has 16 amino acids. Deletions cut 7 bases from V and 1 base from J, with 16 bases between.

This rearrangement joins TRBV19 to TRBJ2-1; TRBD1 agrees at 7 bases. V lost 5 bases to trimming and J lost 9 bases; unmatched junction nucleotides: 10. The CDR3 totals 14 residues. Germline loops: CDR1 LNHDA, CDR2 SQIVND (reference sequence). CDR3 residues: CASSGLTGSGEQFF. The CDR3 DNA reads as TGTGCCAGTAGTGGCCTGACAGGGTCGGGTGAGCAGTTCTTC.

This clonotype was counted at least ten times. This chain joins TRBV19 and TRBJ1-1, with D possibly TRBD1 on 5 matching bases. CDR1 is LNHDA and CDR2 is SQIVND in the germline V gene (reference sequence). Trimming stripped 5 bases from V and 5 bases from J, with 12 bases between. This CDR3 region has 13 residues. In DNA, the CDR3 is TGTGCCAGTAGTGCAACAGGCCGTACTGAAGCTTTCTTT. This codes for CASSATGRTEAFF.

The chain recombines TRBV2 with TRBJ2-1; D is unresolved. V was trimmed by 5 bases and J by 0 bases, leaving 17 bases between them. The CDR3 sequence is 17 residues long. Germline CDR1 reads SNHLY; CDR2 reads FYNNEI. The CDR3 sequence: CASSYGLGRSSYNEQFF. CDR3 coding DNA: TGTGCCAGCAGTTACGGGCTTGGAAGAAGCTCCTACAATGAGCAGTTCTTC.

This clonotype came up many times. The V and J genes are TRBV19 and TRBJ2-1; D gene ambiguous. The germline V gene encodes CDR1 LNHDA and CDR2 SQIVND (reference sequence). V was pared by 3 bases and J by 7 bases, with 7 bases between. CDR3 length: 12 residues. CDR3 in DNA: TGTGCCAGTAGTATGGGATTAAATGAGCAGTTCTTC. It yields the protein CASSMGLNEQFF.

This clonotype was detected only a few times. The chain is built from TRBV7-6 and TRBJ2-2, with D perhaps matching TRBD2 (5 bases). Trimming took off 4 bases at V and 4 bases at J, with 10 bases between the two ends. This CDR3 contains 14 residues. Germline V CDR1 and CDR2: SGHVS, FNYEAQ. The DNA of the CDR3 is TGTGCCAGCAGCTCGGGGTTGCGCACCGGGGAGCTGTTTTTT. This sequence encodes CASSSGLRTGELFF.

This chain uses TRBV7-3 with TRBJ2-2; 10 bases are shared with TRBD2. Germline values: CDR1 SGHTA, CDR2 FQGTGA. The CDR3 has 16 residues. The V gene end was trimmed by 0 bases and the J gene end by 7 bases; junction bases not matched to a gene: 5. CDR3 sequence (DNA): TGTGCCAGCAGCTTAACGTGGACTAGCGGCGGCGGGGAGCTGTTTTTT. This translates into CASSLTWTSGGGELFF.

The chain employs TRBV20-1 and TRBJ2-7; 13 bases match TRBD2. CDR1 is DFQATT and CDR2 is SNEGSKA in the germline V gene (reference sequence). The V and J ends lost 5 bases and 2 bases, in that order; junction bases with no gene match: 12. This CDR3 spans 17 amino acids. CDR3 region: CSASRTSGGQGPYEQYF. CDR3 sequence (DNA): TGCAGTGCTTCCCGGACTAGCGGGGGACAGGGCCCCTACGAGCAGTACTTC.

This clonotype showed up just a few times. The chain recombines TRBV2 with TRBJ1-1; no clear D gene. This CDR3 is built from 13 residues. V gave up 1 base and J gave up 6 bases, with 9 bases separating them. CDR1 and CDR2 from the germline V gene are SNHLY and FYNNEI. CDR3 coding DNA: TGTGCCAGCAGTGAAGAGAGAAGCTCTGAAGCTTTCTTT. Encoded protein: CASSEERSSEAFF.

The chain has TRBV6-1 and TRBJ1-1; 7 bases match TRBD1. The CDR3 runs to 16 residues. Trimming at V came to 9 bases and at J to 0 bases, leaving 13 bases not matched to a gene. Germline lookup yields CDR1 MNHNS and CDR2 SASEGT. CDR3 loop: CASSISTDRMNTEAFF. CDR3 DNA sequence: TGTGCCAGTAGTATATCCACGGACAGGATGAACACTGAAGCTTTCTTT.

The gene calls are TRBV7-3 and TRBJ1-1, with 8 bases fitting TRBD1. Germline trimming cut 5 bases from V and 4 bases from J; bases unmatched to any gene: 6. This CDR3 has 14 amino acids. Germline V gene data show CDR1 as SGHTA and CDR2 as FQGTGA. For the CDR3, the DNA is TGTGCCAGCAGCCCCAGTGGACAGGGCACTGAAGCTTTCTTT. Protein sequence: CASSPSGQGTEAFF. Drawing the rest from reference TRBV7-3 and TRBJ1-1, the complete variable domain is GAGVSQTPSNKVTEKGKYVELRCDPISGHTALYWYRQSLGQGPEFLIYFQGTGAADDSGLPNDRFFAVRPEGSVSTLKIQRTERGDSAVYLCASSPSGQGTEAFFGQGTRLTVV.

V is TRBV7-9 and J is TRBJ2-4; 10 nucleotides match TRBD2. Germline values: CDR1 SEHNR, CDR2 FQNEAQ (reference sequence). The CDR3 consists of 18 residues. J lost 3 bases, V lost 4 bases, and 12 bases had no gene match. CDR3 sequence reads: CASSYPPRLAGVKNIQYF. Here the CDR3 DNA reads TGTGCCAGCAGCTACCCCCCCAGGCTAGCGGGAGTCAAAAACATTCAGTACTTC.

This clonotype was recorded a few times. The gene calls are TRBV2 and TRBJ1-6; TRBD1 might be the D (5 bases). Germline-derived CDR1 and CDR2 are SNHLY and FYNNEI. Trimming took 6 bases from V and 10 from J, leaving 13 bases between them. This CDR3 is built from 13 residues. The CDR3 bases are TGTGCCAGCAGGGAAAAGGGGATATCACCCCTCCACTTT. Encoded protein: CASREKGISPLHF.

This clonotype was found many times. The rearrangement uses TRBV27 and TRBJ1-2; D gene uncertain. From germline, CDR1 is MNHEY and CDR2 SMNVEV (reference sequence). Trimming pared 6 bases from V and 7 bases from J, leaving 18 bases between. This CDR3 comprises 14 residues. Written as DNA, the CDR3 is TGTGCCAGCAGGCCCACGGGGTTGGTCGGTGGCTACACCTTC. As protein: CASRPTGLVGGYTF.

This clonotype has a handful of counts. The V call is TRBV27, the J call TRBJ2-3; D unclear. The CDR3 extends over 14 amino acids. The ends were cut back, 7 bases at V and 4 bases at J, with 15 bases in the middle. CDR1 MNHEY and CDR2 SMNVEV come from the germline V gene (reference sequence). The CDR3 loop reads CASTVRTPADTQYF. The CDR3 DNA reads as TGTGCCAGCACGGTCCGGACGCCTGCAGATACGCAGTATTTT.